This T cell receptor beta chain was identified during a study of graft-versus-host responses after intestinal transplantation. Study at large: Each of the recipients got a multivisceral, liver-intestinal, or isolated intestinal transplant. The study gave all recipients anti-thymocyte globulin induction, then tacrolimus and steroids for 2 to 3 years. Study results and limitations: Early after transplant, HvG declines were associated with peak levels of circulating GvH clones. Graft-donor T cell macrochimerism in patients accompanied high graft-versus-host to host-versus-graft clonal ratios in allografts.

On this clone: Its antigen is currently unknown.

Method: immunoSEQ multiplex PCR; TCRdb's copy keeps in-frame clones and lacks some. This sample has 80,000 or so clones, with 80% to 95% found just once. This CDR3 comprises 16 residues. V dropped 2 bases and J dropped 6; count of bases not matched to a gene: 11. The germline V gene encodes CDR1 MDHEN and CDR2 SYDVKM. Sequenced here: PBMCs, sampled 98 days after intestinal transplantation. This TCR derives from a human patient who received an intestinal transplant, so some T cells may come from the graft donor. The chain is built from TRBV28 and TRBJ2-3, with 7 nucleotides matching TRBD2. CDR3 loop: CASSLNREAAMDTQYF. The DNA of the CDR3 is TGTGCCAGCAGTTTAAATCGGGAGGCCGCGATGGATACGCAGTATTTT. The full variable domain, with the rest looked up from reference TRBV28 and TRBJ2-3, is DVKVTQSSRYLVKRTGEKVFLECVQDMDHENMFWYRQDPGLGLRLIYFSYDVKMKEKGDIPEGYSVSREKKERFSLILESASTNQTSMYLCASSLNREAAMDTQYFGPGTRLTVL.